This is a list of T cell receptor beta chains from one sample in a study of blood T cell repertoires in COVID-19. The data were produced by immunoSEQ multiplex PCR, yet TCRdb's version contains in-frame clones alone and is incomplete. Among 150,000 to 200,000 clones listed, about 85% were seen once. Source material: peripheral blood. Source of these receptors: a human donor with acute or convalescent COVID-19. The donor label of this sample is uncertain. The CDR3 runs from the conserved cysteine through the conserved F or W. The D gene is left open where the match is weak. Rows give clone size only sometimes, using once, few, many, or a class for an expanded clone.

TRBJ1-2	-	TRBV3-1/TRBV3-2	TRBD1	CASSQGQGLGYTF	TGTGCCAGCAGCCAAGGACAGGGGTTAGGCTACACCTTC
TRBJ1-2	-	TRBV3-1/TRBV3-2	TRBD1	CASSDRSVGQGFGYTF	TGTGCCAGCAGCGATCGATCGGTCGGACAGGGGTTCGGTTATACCTTC
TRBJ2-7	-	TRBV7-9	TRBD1	CASATTQGKQYF	TGTGCCAGCGCCACAACACAGGGGAAGCAGTACTTC
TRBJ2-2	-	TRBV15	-	CATSDRMNTGELFF	TGTGCCACCTCAGACAGGATGAACACCGGGGAGCTGTTTTTT
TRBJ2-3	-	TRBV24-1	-	CATSDPLDTQYF	TGTGCCACCAGTGACCCCTTGGATACGCAGTATTTT
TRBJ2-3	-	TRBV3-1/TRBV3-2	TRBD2	CASSQEQRGHQDTQYF	TGTGCCAGCAGCCAAGAACAGCGGGGGCATCAAGATACGCAGTATTTT
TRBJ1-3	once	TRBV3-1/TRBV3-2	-	CASSTDYQTGNTIYF	TGTGCCAGCAGCACGGACTACCAAACTGGAAACACCATATATTTT
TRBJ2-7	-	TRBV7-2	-	CASRRSGMTSYEQYF	TGTGCCAGCAGAAGGTCGGGAATGACCTCCTACGAGCAGTACTTC
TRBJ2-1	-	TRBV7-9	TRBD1	CASSLGSVRGQNEQFF	TGTGCCAGCAGCTTAGGATCTGTCAGGGGGCAGAATGAGCAGTTCTTC
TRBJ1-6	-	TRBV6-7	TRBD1	CASSWPGQGDFPLHF	TGTGCCAGCAGTTGGCCGGGACAGGGGGATTTTCCCCTCCACTTT
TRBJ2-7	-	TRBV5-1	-	CASSLDRGGEQYF	TGCGCCAGCAGCTTGGACAGGGGGGGCGAGCAGTACTTC